A selection of T cell receptor beta chains follows, all from one sample in a study of OX40 agonist ivuxolimab in advanced cancers. The protocol was immunoSEQ multiplex PCR, while the TCRdb copy is restricted to in-frame clones and leaves out a portion. The repertoire includes around 62,000 clones, roughly four fifths of them detected once, and around 1.6% sits in the top ten. Specimen: CD4+ or CD8+ T cells sorted from blood, collected in a trial of the OX40 agonist ivuxolimab. The receptors stem from an adult with an advanced solid tumor such as melanoma, head and neck, liver or kidney cancer. The CDR3 runs from the conserved cysteine through the conserved F or W. The order of the fields is clone size, D gene, J gene, V gene, CDR3 protein, CDR3 DNA. D genes are given only for firm matches. Only some rows state a clone size, as once, few, many or a class for expanded clones.

>few|TRBD1|TRBJ1-2|TRBV6-1
CASNQGVRVGYTF
TGTGCCAGTAACCAGGGGGTAAGGGTAGGCTACACCTTC
>few|.|TRBJ1-5|TRBV27
CASSFGGGDQPQHF
TGTGCCAGCAGTTTTGGGGGAGGTGATCAGCCCCAGCATTTT
>once|.|TRBJ1-3|TRBV7-2
CASTRGWGSGNTIYF
TGTGCCAGCACCCGGGGGTGGGGCTCTGGAAACACCATATATTTT
>.|.|TRBJ2-3|TRBV5-1
CASSLRREDTQYF
TGCGCCAGCAGCTTGCGACGAGAGGATACGCAGTATTTT
>.|.|TRBJ1-4|TRBV6-1
CASSSHLNNEKLFF
TGTGCCAGCAGTTCTCACTTAAACAATGAAAAACTGTTTTTT
>.|.|TRBJ2-6|TRBV27
CASSPPSGANVLTF
TGTGCCAGCAGCCCTCCGTCTGGGGCCAACGTCCTGACTTTC
>.|TRBD1|TRBJ2-1|TRBV5-1
CASSETGSSYNEQFF
TGCGCCAGCAGCGAGACAGGGAGCTCCTACAATGAGCAGTTCTTC
>.|.|TRBJ2-7|TRBV4-1
CASSQDLVSGAYEQYF
TGCGCCAGCAGCCAAGATCTTGTGTCGGGGGCCTACGAGCAGTACTTC
>few|.|TRBJ2-7|TRBV18
CASSPSSYEQYF
TGTGCCAGCTCACCATCGTCCTACGAGCAGTACTTC
>.|.|TRBJ2-5|TRBV6-1
CASSEPRRETQYF
TGTGCCAGCAGTGAACCTAGGAGGGAGACCCAGTACTTC
>.|.|TRBJ1-1|TRBV5-4
CASSLVWGEAFF
TGTGCCAGCAGCTTGGTTTGGGGCGAAGCTTTCTTT
>.|.|TRBJ1-3|TRBV9
CASSVDLGDSGNTIYF
TGTGCCAGCAGCGTAGATTTAGGGGACTCGGGAAACACCATATATTTT
>.|.|TRBJ2-1|TRBV7-9
CASSLELEQFF
TGTGCCAGCAGCTTAGAGCTCGAGCAGTTCTTC
>.|.|TRBJ1-2|TRBV27
CASSPEATSLGYTF
TGTGCCAGCAGCCCAGAGGCCACCAGTTTGGGCTACACCTTC
>.|TRBD2|TRBJ2-7|TRBV11-2
CASSPRLAGWNEQYF
TGTGCCAGCAGCCCGAGACTAGCTGGTTGGAACGAGCAGTACTTC
>.|TRBD1|TRBJ2-1|TRBV30
CAWSVNGETGGAYNEQFF
TGTGCCTGGAGTGTAAACGGAGAAACAGGGGGTGCCTACAATGAGCAGTTCTTC
>few|TRBD1|TRBJ2-5|TRBV30
CAWSVQGETQYF
TGTGCCTGGAGTGTACAGGGGGAGACCCAGTACTTC
>.|.|TRBJ1-6|TRBV25-1
CASSDRGTTYNSPLHF
TGTGCCAGCAGTGACAGAGGCACTACCTATAATTCACCCCTCCACTTT
>few|.|TRBJ2-7|TRBV5-1
CASSLEGRDEQYF
TGCGCCAGCAGCCTGGAGGGAAGGGACGAGCAGTACTTC
>.|.|TRBJ2-3|TRBV4-2
CASSQDRGGAYSTSTDTQYF
TGTGCCAGCAGCCAAGATAGGGGGGGAGCCTACTCAACTAGCACAGATACGCAGTATTTT
>.|.|TRBJ2-5|TRBV11-3
CASSFGTKETQYF
TGTGCCAGCAGCTTTGGAACCAAAGAGACCCAGTACTTC
>.|.|TRBJ2-5|TRBV5-1
CASSLYRDNKPLYF
TGCGCCAGCAGCCTGTACCGGGACAATAAGCCGTTGTACTTC
>few|.|TRBJ2-7|TRBV11-1
CASSLGRAYEQYF
TGTGCCAGCAGCTTAGGGCGGGCCTACGAGCAGTACTTC
>.|.|TRBJ2-3|TRBV15
CATSRDRGLTQYF
TGTGCCACCAGCAGAGATCGAGGTTTGACGCAGTATTTT
>.|.|TRBJ1-2|TRBV28
CASSSPGGITYGYTF
TGTGCCAGCAGTTCCCCTGGAGGGATTACGTATGGCTACACCTTC
>once|TRBD2|TRBJ2-5|TRBV13
CASSRGAGFSETQYF
TGTGCCAGCAGCCGCGGAGCGGGATTTTCAGAGACCCAGTACTTC
>once|.|TRBJ1-1|TRBV11-2
CASSFATDSTEAFF
TGTGCCAGCAGCTTCGCAACGGACAGTACTGAAGCTTTCTTT
>.|.|TRBJ2-1|TRBV4-1
CASSPPTGPPLNEQFF
TGCGCCAGCAGCCCCCCGACAGGCCCACCCCTCAATGAGCAGTTCTTC
>.|TRBD1|TRBJ2-7|TRBV11-3
CASSHPQGARAFRDEQYF
TGTGCCAGCAGCCACCCCCAGGGGGCCCGGGCCTTTAGGGACGAGCAGTACTTC
>.|.|TRBJ1-4|TRBV2
CASSEDGTNEKLFF
TGTGCCAGCAGTGAAGACGGGACTAATGAAAAACTGTTTTTT
>few|.|TRBJ1-2|TRBV10-1
CASSPVANYGYTF
TGCGCCAGCAGCCCCGTGGCTAACTATGGCTACACCTTC
>.|.|TRBJ1-4|TRBV6-6
CASSYPGQGNEKLFF
TGTGCCAGCAGTTACCCGGGACAAGGGAATGAAAAACTGTTTTTT
>.|.|TRBJ2-3|TRBV6-1
CASSEGRTQYF
TGTGCCAGCAGTGAGGGTAGAACGCAGTATTTT
>medium-sized|TRBD1|TRBJ1-6|TRBV5-6
CASSFYLTGDNSPLHF
TGTGCCAGCAGCTTTTACCTGACAGGGGATAATTCACCCCTCCACTTT
>few|TRBD2|TRBJ2-5|TRBV11-1
CASSRISGRETQYF
TGTGCCAGCAGCCGGATTAGCGGGAGAGAGACCCAGTACTTC
>.|.|TRBJ2-6|TRBV2
CASLRDGANVLTF
TGTGCCAGCCTCCGAGATGGGGCCAACGTCCTGACTTTC
>.|TRBD1|TRBJ1-2|TRBV6-1
CASSAAHRGLGYGYTF
TGTGCCAGCAGTGCAGCTCACAGGGGGCTCGGCTATGGCTACACCTTC
>once|.|TRBJ1-6|TRBV6-6
CASSYSIGVGSPLHF
TGTGCCAGCAGTTACTCGATTGGGGTAGGATCACCCCTCCACTTT
>.|TRBD2|TRBJ2-7|TRBV2
CASSTISGGPYEQYF
TGTGCCAGCAGTACTATTAGCGGGGGCCCCTACGAGCAGTACTTC
>.|TRBD2|TRBJ2-1|TRBV19
CASRHRLAANEQFF
TGTGCCAGTAGACACAGACTAGCGGCCAATGAGCAGTTCTTC
>.|TRBD2|TRBJ2-1|TRBV11-2
CASSLDRNSGRPIYNEQFF
TGTGCCAGCAGCTTAGATCGGAATAGCGGGAGGCCCATCTACAATGAGCAGTTCTTC
>.|.|TRBJ1-1|TRBV6-1
CASKGSSTEAFF
TGTGCCAGCAAAGGGTCGAGTACTGAAGCTTTCTTT
>.|.|TRBJ1-1|TRBV7-9
CASSLAVGSLSFF
TGTGCCAGCAGCTTAGCGGTAGGATCCCTTAGTTTCTTT
>few|TRBD2|TRBJ2-1|TRBV9
CASSVELARNEQFF
TGTGCCAGCAGCGTAGAACTAGCGAGGAATGAGCAGTTCTTC
>.|TRBD2|TRBJ2-1|TRBV2
CASSGLAGSEQFF
TGTGCCAGCAGCGGACTAGCGGGAAGTGAGCAGTTCTTC
>.|.|TRBJ2-7|TRBV30
CAWSSTGTSSYEQYF
TGTGCCTGGAGTTCCACAGGTACCAGCTCCTACGAGCAGTACTTC
>once|.|TRBJ1-2|TRBV21-1
CASSPLLWDSEKDYGYTF
TGTGCCAGCAGCCCGCTCCTCTGGGACAGCGAGAAGGACTATGGCTACACCTTC
>.|.|TRBJ1-1|TRBV10-3
CAISLGETEAFF
TGTGCCATCAGTTTAGGAGAAACTGAAGCTTTCTTT
>.|.|TRBJ1-2|TRBV6-5
CASSFRATGLSGGYTF
TGTGCCAGCAGTTTCCGGGCCACAGGCTTGTCGGGTGGCTACACCTTC
>.|.|TRBJ1-5|TRBV2
CASSLSSYSNQPQHF
TGTGCCAGCAGCCTCTCCTCCTATAGCAATCAGCCCCAGCATTTT
>.|.|TRBJ1-1|TRBV28
CASSLFNREAFF
TGTGCCAGCAGTTTATTTAACAGAGAAGCTTTCTTT
>few|.|TRBJ2-7|TRBV6-5
CASSSWGSETYEQYF
TGTGCCAGCAGTTCCTGGGGCAGCGAGACCTACGAGCAGTACTTC
>.|.|TRBJ2-1|TRBV11-3
CASSLNRYNEQFF
TGTGCCAGCAGCTTAAACAGGTACAATGAGCAGTTCTTC
>.|TRBD2|TRBJ2-2|TRBV4-2
CASSQDYTSGGGTGELFF
TGTGCCAGCAGCCAAGATTACACTAGCGGGGGAGGAACCGGGGAGCTGTTTTTT